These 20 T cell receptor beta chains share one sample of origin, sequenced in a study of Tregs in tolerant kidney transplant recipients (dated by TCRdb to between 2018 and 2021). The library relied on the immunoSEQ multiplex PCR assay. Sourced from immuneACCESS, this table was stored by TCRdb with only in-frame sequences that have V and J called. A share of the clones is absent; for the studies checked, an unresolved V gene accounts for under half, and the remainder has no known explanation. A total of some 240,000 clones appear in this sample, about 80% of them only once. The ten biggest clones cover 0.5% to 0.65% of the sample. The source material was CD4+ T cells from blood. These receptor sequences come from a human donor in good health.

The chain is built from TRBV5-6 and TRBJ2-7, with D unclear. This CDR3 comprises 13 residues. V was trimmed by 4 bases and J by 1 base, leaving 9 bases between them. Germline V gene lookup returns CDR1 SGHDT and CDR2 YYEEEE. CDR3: CASSRRESYEQYF. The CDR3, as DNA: TGTGCCAGCAGCCGTAGAGAATCCTACGAGCAGTACTTC.

CDR3 sequence: CASSQSGVVGNQPQHF. CDR3 bases: TGTGCCAGCAGCCAATCGGGGGTTGTGGGCAATCAGCCCCAGCATTTT. The rearrangement joins TRBV4-2 to TRBJ1-5; possibly TRBD1 for D (5 bases). Looked up from germline, CDR1 is LGHNA and CDR2 is YNFKEQ. CDR3 size: 16 residues. Trimming pared 2 bases from V and 2 bases from J, leaving 13 bases between.

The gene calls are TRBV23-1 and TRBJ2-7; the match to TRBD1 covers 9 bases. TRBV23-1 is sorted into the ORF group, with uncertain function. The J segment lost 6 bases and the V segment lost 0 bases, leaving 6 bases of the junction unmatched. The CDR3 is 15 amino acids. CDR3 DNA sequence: TGCGCCAGCAGTCAATCCCGGGACAGGGTCGGCGAGCAGTACTTC. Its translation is CASSQSRDRVGEQYF.

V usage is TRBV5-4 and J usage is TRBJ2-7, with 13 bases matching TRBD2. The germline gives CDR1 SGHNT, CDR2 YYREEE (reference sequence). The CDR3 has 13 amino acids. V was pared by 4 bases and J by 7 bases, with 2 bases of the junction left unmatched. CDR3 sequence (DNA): TGTGCCAGCAGCCCGGGACTAGCGGGGGAGCAGTACTTC. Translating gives CASSPGLAGEQYF.

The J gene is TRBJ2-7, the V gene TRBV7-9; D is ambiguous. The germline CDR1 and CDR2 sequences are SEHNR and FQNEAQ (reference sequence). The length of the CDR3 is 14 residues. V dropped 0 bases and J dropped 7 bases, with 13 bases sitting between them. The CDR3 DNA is TGTGCCAGCAGCTTAGCATGGGCCCACATGGAGCAGTACTTC. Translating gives CASSLAWAHMEQYF.

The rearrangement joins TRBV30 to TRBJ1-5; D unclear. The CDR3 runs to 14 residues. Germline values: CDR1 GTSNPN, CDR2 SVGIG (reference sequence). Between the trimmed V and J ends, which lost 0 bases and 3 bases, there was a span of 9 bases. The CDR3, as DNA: TGTGCCTGGAGTGTAGGCGGATTCAATCAGCCCCAGCATTTT. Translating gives CAWSVGGFNQPQHF.

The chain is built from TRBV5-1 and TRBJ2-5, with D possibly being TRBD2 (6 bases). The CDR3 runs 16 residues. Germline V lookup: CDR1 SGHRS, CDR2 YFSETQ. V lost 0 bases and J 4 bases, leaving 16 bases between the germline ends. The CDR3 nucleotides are TGCGCCAGCAGCTTGGCCGGCGGGGTATCCTCAGAGACCCAGTACTTC. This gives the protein CASSLAGGVSSETQYF.

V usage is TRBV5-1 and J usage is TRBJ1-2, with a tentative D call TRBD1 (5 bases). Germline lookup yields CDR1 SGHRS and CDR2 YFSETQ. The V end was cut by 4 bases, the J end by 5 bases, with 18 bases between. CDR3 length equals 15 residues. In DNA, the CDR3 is TGCGCCAGCAGCCCCTCTGGACAATATCGTTATGGCTACACCTTC. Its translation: CASSPSGQYRYGYTF.

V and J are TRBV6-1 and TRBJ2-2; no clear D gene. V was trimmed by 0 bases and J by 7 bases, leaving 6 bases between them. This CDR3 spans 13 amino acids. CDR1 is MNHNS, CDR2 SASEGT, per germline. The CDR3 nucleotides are TGTGCCAGCAGTGAAGCACCTGGCGGGGAGCTGTTTTTT. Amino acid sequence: CASSEAPGGELFF.

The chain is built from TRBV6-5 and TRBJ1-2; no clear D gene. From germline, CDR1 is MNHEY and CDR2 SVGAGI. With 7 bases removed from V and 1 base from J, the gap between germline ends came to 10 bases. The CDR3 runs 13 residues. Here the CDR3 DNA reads TGTGCCAGCACGCAAAGCCTTAACTATGGCTACACCTTC. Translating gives CASTQSLNYGYTF.

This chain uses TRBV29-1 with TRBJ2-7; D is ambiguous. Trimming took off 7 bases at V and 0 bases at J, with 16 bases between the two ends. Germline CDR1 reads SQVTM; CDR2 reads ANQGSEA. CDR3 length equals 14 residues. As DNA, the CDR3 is TGCAGCGCCCGGCAGACTGGAAGCTCCTACGAGCAGTACTTC. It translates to CSARQTGSSYEQYF.

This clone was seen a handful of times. Here the CDR3 DNA reads TGTGCCAGCAGTGGTCTCGTGGGACCCCTCCACTTT. The encoded protein is CASSGLVGPLHF. The chain has TRBV2 and TRBJ1-6, with unresolved D. The CDR3 totals 12 residues. Looked up from germline, CDR1 is SNHLY and CDR2 is FYNNEI. With 4 bases removed from V and 12 bases from J, the gap between germline ends came to 10 bases.

The CDR3 DNA is TGTGCCAGCACCGTACGGGGGGCTAGAGGAAACACCATATATTTT. Its protein is CASTVRGARGNTIYF. V is TRBV2 and J is TRBJ1-3, with TRBD1 as a possible D gene (6 bases). V shed 7 bases and J shed 4 bases, with 17 bases lying between them. Germline-derived CDR1 and CDR2 are SNHLY and FYNNEI. The CDR3 extends over 15 amino acids.

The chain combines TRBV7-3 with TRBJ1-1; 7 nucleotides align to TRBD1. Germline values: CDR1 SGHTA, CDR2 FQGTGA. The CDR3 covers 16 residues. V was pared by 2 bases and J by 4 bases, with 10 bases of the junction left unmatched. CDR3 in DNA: TGTGCCAGCAGCTTAGGGGACAGAGGGTTGGGCACTGAAGCTTTCTTT. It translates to CASSLGDRGLGTEAFF.

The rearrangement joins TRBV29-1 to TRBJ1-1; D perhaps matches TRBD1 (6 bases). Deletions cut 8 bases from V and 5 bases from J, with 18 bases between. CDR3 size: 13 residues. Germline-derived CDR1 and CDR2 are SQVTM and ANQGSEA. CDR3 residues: CSPEGGEGTEAFF. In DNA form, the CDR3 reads TGCAGCCCCGAGGGGGGGGAGGGGACTGAAGCTTTCTTT.

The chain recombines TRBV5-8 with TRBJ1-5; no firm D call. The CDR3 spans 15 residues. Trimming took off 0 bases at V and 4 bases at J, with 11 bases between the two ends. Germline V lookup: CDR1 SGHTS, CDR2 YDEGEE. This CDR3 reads CASSLDGGQNQPQHF. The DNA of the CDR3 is TGTGCCAGCAGCTTGGACGGTGGCCAAAATCAGCCCCAGCATTTT.

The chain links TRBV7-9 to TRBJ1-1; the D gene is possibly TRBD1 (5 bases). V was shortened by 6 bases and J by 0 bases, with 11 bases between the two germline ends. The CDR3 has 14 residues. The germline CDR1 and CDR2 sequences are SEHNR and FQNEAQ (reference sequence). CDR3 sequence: CASRSQGVNTEAFF. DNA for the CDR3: TGTGCCAGCAGGTCTCAGGGAGTGAACACTGAAGCTTTCTTT.

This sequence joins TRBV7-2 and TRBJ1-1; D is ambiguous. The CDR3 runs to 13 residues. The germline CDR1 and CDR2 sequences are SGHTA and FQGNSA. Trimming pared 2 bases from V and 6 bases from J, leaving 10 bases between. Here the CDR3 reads CASSLNLRAEAFF. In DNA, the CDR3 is TGTGCCAGCAGCTTAAACCTAAGGGCTGAAGCTTTCTTT. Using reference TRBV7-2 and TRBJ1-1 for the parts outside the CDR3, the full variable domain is GAGVSQSPSNKVTEKGKDVELRCDPISGHTALYWYRQSLGQGLEFLIYFQGNSAPDKSGLPSDRFSAERTGGSVSTLTIQRTQQEDSAVYLCASSLNLRAEAFFGQGTRLTVV.

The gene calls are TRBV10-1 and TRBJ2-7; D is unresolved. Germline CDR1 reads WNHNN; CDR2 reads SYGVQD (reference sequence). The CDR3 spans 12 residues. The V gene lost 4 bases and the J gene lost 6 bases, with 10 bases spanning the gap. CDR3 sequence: CASSGEGREQYF. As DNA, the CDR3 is TGCGCCAGCAGTGGGGAAGGGCGCGAGCAGTACTTC.

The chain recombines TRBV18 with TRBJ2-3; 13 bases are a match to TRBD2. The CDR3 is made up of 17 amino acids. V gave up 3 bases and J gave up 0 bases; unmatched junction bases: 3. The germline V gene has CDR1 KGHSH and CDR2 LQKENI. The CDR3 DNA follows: TGTGCCAGCTCACCCCAGGGACTAGCGGGGAGCACAGATACGCAGTATTTT. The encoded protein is CASSPQGLAGSTDTQYF.